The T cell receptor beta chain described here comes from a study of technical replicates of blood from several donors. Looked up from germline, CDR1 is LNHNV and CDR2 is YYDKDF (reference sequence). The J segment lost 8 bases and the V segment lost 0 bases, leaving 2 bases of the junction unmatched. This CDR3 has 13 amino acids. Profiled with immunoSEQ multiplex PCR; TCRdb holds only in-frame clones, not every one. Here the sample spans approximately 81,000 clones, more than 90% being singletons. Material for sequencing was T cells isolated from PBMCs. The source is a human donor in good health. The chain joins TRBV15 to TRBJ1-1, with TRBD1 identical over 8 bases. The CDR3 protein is CATSRDQGAEAFF. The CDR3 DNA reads TGTGCCACCAGCAGAGATCAGGGGGCCGAAGCTTTCTTT.